The 27 T cell receptor beta chains below come from one sample, sequenced in a study of tumor and adjacent non-tumor tissue in lung cancer. TCRbeta libraries were built with three rounds of nested PCR, modified from ARM-PCR. Each CDR3 protein gets one entry after TCRdb re-called the multiplex PCR reads with MiXCR. This sample has about 82,000 distinct CDR3 sequences, with 60% to 80% found just once. RNA was extracted from bulk tissue without any cell sorting. The sample was lung tumor tissue. All receptors derive from a woman aged 50 to 65 with non-small cell lung cancer.

This clonotype was seen ten or more times. This chain uses TRBV24-1 with TRBJ1-2, with D unresolved. Germline CDR1 KGHDR, CDR2 SFDVKD. There are 12 residues in the CDR3. Trimming stripped 1 base from V and 4 bases from J, with 3 bases between. CDR3 sequence reads: CATSDFGYGYTF. The CDR3, as DNA: TGTGCCACCAGTGATTTTGGCTATGGCTACACCTTC.

Worth noting for this clonotype: One junction end disagrees with the germline gene, perhaps due to a read error. This chain connects TRBV6-5 to TRBJ1-6; D gene ambiguous. This CDR3 region has 16 residues. Germline V gene lookup returns CDR1 MNHEY and CDR2 SVGAGI. CDR3 DNA sequence: TGTGCCAACAGTTCCACCAGTAGCTCCTATAATTCACTCCTCCACTTT. Protein product: CANSSTSSSYNSLLHF.

Remarks on this clonotype: This could be a read error, since a much larger clone is one nucleotide away. The chain employs TRBV20-1 and TRBJ1-1; the D is unclear. Per germline, CDR1 DFQATT and CDR2 SNEGSKA (reference sequence). This CDR3 has 12 residues. CDR3 region: CCARRLGTEAFF. The CDR3 DNA follows: TGCTGTGCCAGGAGGCTGGGCACTGAAGCTTTCTTT.

Notes on this clonotype: Here the CDR3 omits its conserved ending phenylalanine or tryptophan, so a read error is the likely source. The limits of the CDR3 on the DNA are not certain, so only TCRdb's listed CDR3 is given. The V call is TRBV7-8, the J call TRBJ2-2; TRBD2, the table's D call, was not compared with the DNA. Ends included, the CDR3 has 19 residues. Germline-derived CDR1 and CDR2 are SGHVS and FQNEAQ. CDR3 sequence: CASNTNDLGLAANTGEPFH.

The rearrangement uses TRBV6-1 and TRBJ1-5; D might be TRBD1 (5 bases). The V gene lost 3 bases and the J gene lost 9 bases, with 18 bases spanning the gap. In germline, CDR1 is MNHNS, CDR2 SASEGT. The CDR3 is 15 residues long. CDR3: CASSDRDVYDRPQHF. The CDR3 nucleotides read TGTGCCAGCAGTGACAGGGACGTATACGATCGGCCCCAGCATTTT.

The rearrangement uses TRBV4-2 and TRBJ1-5; D is undetermined. The CDR3 has 13 amino acids. Trimming shortened V by 2 bases and J by 10 bases, and 12 bases separated the two germline ends. Germline V CDR1 and CDR2: LGHNA, YNFKEQ. The CDR3 loop reads CASSQSHEQPQHF. Here the CDR3 DNA reads TGTGCCAGCAGCCAAAGCCATGAGCAACCCCAGCATTTT.

About this clonotype: One end of the junction fails to match germline, which may point to a read error. The V call is TRBV4-2, the J call TRBJ1-1; no definite D call. The germline CDR1 and CDR2 sequences are LGHNA and YNFKEQ. The CDR3 has 14 residues. CDR3 bases: TGTGACAGCAGCCTAGACGACACTTTTGGGGAAGCTTTCTTT. This gives the protein CDSSLDDTFGEAFF.

The rearrangement joins TRBV10-3 to TRBJ2-7; 9 bases are a match to TRBD1. Losses at the gene ends were 8 bases for V and 6 bases for J; bases not matched to a gene: 14. The length of the CDR3 is 15 residues. Per germline, CDR1 ENHRY and CDR2 SYGVKD. The CDR3 reads CAIDGARQGGSEQYF. CDR3 bases: TGTGCCATCGACGGAGCGAGACAGGGGGGTTCCGAGCAGTACTTC.

A note on this clonotype: A junction boundary mismatches the germline segment, possibly from a read error. This chain joins TRBV10-1 and TRBJ2-7; 8 nucleotides agree with TRBD1. CDR1 is WNHNN and CDR2 is SYGVQD in the germline V gene (reference sequence). The CDR3 covers 13 residues. CDR3 protein: CACSGQGTYDQYF. Written as DNA, the CDR3 is TGCGCCTGCAGCGGACAGGGCACCTACGACCAGTACTTC.

The gene calls are TRBV7-9 and TRBJ1-3, with D possibly matching TRBD1 (5 bases). Trimming left V 3 bases short and J 11 bases short, with 20 bases between. CDR3 size: 15 residues. Germline V gene data show CDR1 as SEHNR and CDR2 as FQNEAQ (reference sequence). CDR3 in amino acids: CASSFQGRSGNAIYF. The CDR3 coding sequence is TGTGCCAGCAGCTTCCAGGGCCGCTCTGGAAATGCCATATATTTT.

The gene calls are TRBV4-1 and TRBJ1-2; 8 bases match TRBD1. CDR1 and CDR2 (germline): MGHRA, YSYEKL. This CDR3 has 15 residues. V lost 4 bases, J lost 6 bases, and 10 bases stayed unmatched. Written as DNA, the CDR3 is TGCGCCAGCAGCCTGAGACAGGGACAGGATCATGGCTACACCTTC. Amino acid sequence: CASSLRQGQDHGYTF.

The sample holds one count of this clonotype. The conserved final phenylalanine or tryptophan is absent from the CDR3, which likely points to a read error. The chain is built from TRBV11-1 and TRBJ2-5; the match to TRBD1 covers 9 bases. With 5 bases clipped from V and 5 bases from J, the junction kept 6 bases outside the gene matches. CDR1 and CDR2 from the germline V gene are SGHAT and FQDESV (reference sequence). The CDR3 is 14 residues long. CDR3 protein: CASSRGQGVETQYL. In DNA form, the CDR3 reads TGTGCCAGCAGCCGGGGACAGGGCGTGGAGACCCAGTACTTA.

Concerning this clonotype: At one end the junction does not follow the germline gene, possibly because of a read error. This sequence joins TRBV20-1 and TRBJ2-3; 16 bases match TRBD2. Germline assignment: CDR1 DFQATT and CDR2 SNEGSKA (reference sequence). The CDR3 length is 17 residues. CDR3 nucleotide sequence: TGCATTGCTAGACCGGGACTAGCGGGAGGGCCTCCAGATACACAGTATTTT. Its translation is CIARPGLAGGPPDTQYF.

This clonotype was picked up many times. The chain combines TRBV24-1 with TRBJ1-1; D is unclear. The germline CDR1 and CDR2 sequences are KGHDR and SFDVKD. Trimming took 7 bases from V and 1 from J, leaving 12 bases between them. The CDR3 is 14 residues long. The CDR3 region has the DNA TGTGCCACCAGAGGAATTTCTGGGAACACTGAAGCTTTCTTT. This sequence encodes CATRGISGNTEAFF.

V usage is TRBV6-5 and J usage is TRBJ2-5, with D tentatively TRBD1 (6 bases). With 5 bases removed from V and 9 bases from J, the gap between germline ends came to 22 bases. Germline V gene lookup returns CDR1 MNHEY and CDR2 SVGAGI. The CDR3 covers 15 residues. In nucleotides, the CDR3 is TGTGCCAGCAGTCCCCTCGGGACATTTCCAGATGCCCAGTACTTC. Protein: CASSPLGTFPDAQYF.

This clonotype was detected many times. The J gene is TRBJ2-3, the V gene TRBV7-8; D is undetermined. V was clipped by 6 bases and J by 8 bases, with 24 bases between them. The length of the CDR3 is 16 residues. The germline V gene encodes CDR1 SGHVS and CDR2 FQNEAQ. Here the CDR3 reads CASSQALGVSLATQYF. CDR3 in DNA: TGTGCCAGCAGTCAAGCTTTAGGTGTGTCGTTAGCTACGCAGTATTTT.

This clonotype was seen a single time. The V call is TRBV7-8, the J call TRBJ2-7; 13 bases agree with TRBD2. The CDR3 loop spans 16 amino acids. CDR1 is SGHVS, CDR2 FQNEAQ, per germline. As DNA, the CDR3 is TGTGTCAACAGCCCGGGACTAGCGGGAACATCCTACGAGCAGTACTTC. Translated: CVNSPGLAGTSYEQYF.

This clonotype was observed many times. The chain links TRBV6-2 or TRBV6-3 to TRBJ2-4; D possibly corresponds to TRBD2 (5 bases). V was pared by 5 bases and J by 5 bases, with 13 bases between. Germline V gene data show CDR1 as MNHEY and CDR2 as SVGEGT. This CDR3 is built from 14 residues. The DNA for the CDR3 is TGTGCCAGCAGTCCCCACGAGCGGCAAAACATTCAGTACTTC. It is translated as CASSPHERQNIQYF.

This clonotype was picked up many times. The chain couples TRBV5-1 to TRBJ2-2, with D maybe TRBD2 (6 bases). This CDR3 spans 15 amino acids. Trimming took off 4 bases at V and 4 bases at J, with 14 bases between the two ends. CDR1 and CDR2 from the germline V gene are SGHRS and YFSETQ. The CDR3: CASSLQSGSTGELFF. CDR3 sequence (DNA): TGCGCCAGCAGCCTTCAAAGCGGGTCCACCGGGGAGCTGTTTTTT.

On this clonotype itself: This may be a read error, as it is one base from a much larger clone. The CDR3 DNA is TGTGCCATCCAGTGGGGGAGGAGTTACGAGCAGTACTTC. It yields the protein CAIQWGRSYEQYF. V and J are TRBV28 and TRBJ2-7, with TRBD2 as a possible D gene (6 bases). Per the germline V gene, CDR1 is MDHEN and CDR2 is SYDVKM. The V and J ends lost 10 bases and 4 bases respectively, with 17 bases between them. The CDR3 consists of 13 residues.

The gene calls are TRBV4-2 and TRBJ1-4; 7 bases map to TRBD1. The CDR3 contains 13 residues. The ends lost 10 bases at V and 7 bases at J; junction bases unmatched: 9. Germline V lookup: CDR1 LGHNA, CDR2 YNFKEQ. CDR3 in amino acids: CATGQRQGEKLFF. The CDR3, as DNA: TGTGCCACCGGCCAGCGACAGGGTGAAAAACTGTTTTTT.

For this clonotype: An end of the junction differs from the germline gene, which may be a read error. The genes are TRBV4-1 and TRBJ2-7; 10 nucleotides match TRBD2. Germline lookup yields CDR1 MGHRA and CDR2 YSYEKL. This CDR3 has 18 amino acids. The CDR3 region is CTSSQDPPTSGASYEQYF. DNA for the CDR3: TGCACCAGCAGCCAAGATCCCCCCACTAGCGGGGCCTCCTACGAGCAGTACTTC.

Notes on this clonotype: At one boundary the junction diverges from the germline segment, which might be a read error. V usage is TRBV12-3 or TRBV12-4 and J usage is TRBJ1-6; D gene uncertain. The CDR3 has 14 amino acids. The CDR3 DNA is TGTGCAAGCAGTTTTGACCGAGGATCATCACCCCTCCGCTTT. Amino acids: CASSFDRGSSPLRF.

As concerns this clonotype: This could be a read error, since a much larger clone is one nucleotide away. This chain joins TRBV2 and TRBJ2-2; TRBD2 is a possible D gene (6 bases). The CDR3 totals 13 residues. CDR1 is SNHLY and CDR2 is FYNNEI in the germline V gene. CDR3 in amino acids: CASSELVGGEPFF. DNA of the CDR3: TGTGCCAGCAGTGAACTAGTAGGCGGGGAGCCGTTTTTT.

Of note for this clonotype: A much larger clone differs from this one at a single base, so this may be a read error. This chain joins TRBV20-1 and TRBJ1-2; D may be TRBD1 (6 bases). Trimming left V 6 bases short and J 2 bases short, with 13 bases between. CDR1 is DFQATT, CDR2 SNEGSKA, per germline (reference sequence). The CDR3 contains 13 residues. The CDR3 is CSALDSTNYGYTF. The CDR3 nucleotides read TGCAGTGCACTGGACAGCACAAACTATGGCTACACCTTC.

A note on this clonotype: A junction boundary mismatches the germline segment, possibly from a read error. The chain is built from TRBV29-1 and TRBJ2-7; the match to TRBD1 covers 8 bases. Germline CDR1 is SQVTM and CDR2 is ANQGSEA. This CDR3 spans 14 amino acids. CDR3 region: CSVPRTGSGYEQNF. The CDR3 DNA sequence: TGCAGCGTGCCCAGGACAGGGAGCGGGTACGAGCAGAACTTC.

As to this clonotype: The CDR3 carries no conserved terminal phenylalanine or tryptophan, so it likely arises from a read error. The genes are TRBV6-1 and TRBJ1-5; maybe TRBD1 (5 bases). The germline CDR1 and CDR2 sequences are MNHNS and SASEGT. The CDR3 length is 13 residues. With 5 bases removed from V and 8 bases from J, the gap between germline ends came to 13 bases. CDR3 DNA: TGTGCCAGCAGTAGCACAGGTCGCGAGCCCCAGCATTCT. Protein product: CASSSTGREPQHS.